The 25 T cell receptor beta chains below come from one sample, sequenced in a study of CD8+ T cells in alopecia areata. RNA was isolated and reverse transcribed to cDNA, the sequencing template. Measured with immunoSEQ multiplex PCR; TCRdb has only the in-frame clones, and not every one. This table has about 100,000 clones, 55% to 70% appearing once. Treatment: oral pan-JAK inhibitor, 5-10 mg twice daily. The sample in question was CD8+ T cells sorted from blood, obtained at approximately week 56, from a patient treated with tofacitinib. Every receptor here comes from a human donor with alopecia areata.

In this sample, this clone turned up a few times. This chain joins TRBV14 and TRBJ2-3, with unresolved D. CDR3 length: 14 residues. With 1 base removed from V and 1 base from J, the gap between germline ends came to 6 bases. CDR1 SGHDN and CDR2 FVKESK come from the germline V gene. The chain's CDR3 is CASSQGLGTDTQYF. The CDR3 DNA reads TGTGCCAGCAGCCAAGGGTTGGGCACAGATACGCAGTATTTT.

This clone was seen a few times. For the CDR3, the DNA is TGTGCCACAGGCTGGGCGGGATACGAGCAGTACTTC. Translated, it gives CATGWAGYEQYF. V gene TRBV6-1 combines with J gene TRBJ2-7; D may be TRBD2 (6 bases). V lost 10 bases, J lost 4 bases, and 14 bases lay in between. Looked up from germline, CDR1 is MNHNS and CDR2 is SASEGT. There are 12 residues in the CDR3.

CDR3 sequence (DNA): TGTGCCAGCTCACCACCGTCGGGAATGCGCCAAGAGACCCAGTACTTC. It is translated as CASSPPSGMRQETQYF. This chain connects TRBV18 to TRBJ2-5; TRBD2 might be the D (5 bases). V was shortened by 0 bases and J by 1 base, with 12 bases between the two germline ends. Germline V gene lookup returns CDR1 KGHSH and CDR2 LQKENI. The CDR3 runs 16 residues.

The rearrangement uses TRBV5-1 and TRBJ1-2; weak D call: TRBD1 (5 bases). The CDR3 length is 14 residues. Trimming shortened V by 7 bases and J by 3 bases, and 16 bases separated the two germline ends. Germline loops: CDR1 SGHRS, CDR2 YFSETQ. In DNA form, the CDR3 reads TGCGCCAGCTCCGGACACGGGAGGGACTATGGCTACACCTTC. Translating gives CASSGHGRDYGYTF.

This sequence joins TRBV7-9 and TRBJ1-5; D may be TRBD1 (5 bases). Germline loops: CDR1 SEHNR, CDR2 FQNEAQ (reference sequence). V was trimmed by 2 bases and J by 4 bases, leaving 9 bases between them. This CDR3 is 14 amino acids long. CDR3 in DNA: TGTGCCAGCAGCTTACCAGGGAGAAATCAGCCCCAGCATTTT. Translating gives CASSLPGRNQPQHF. The entire variable domain, with the rest obtained from reference TRBV7-9 and TRBJ1-5, is as follows: DTGVSQNPRHKITKRGQNVTFRCDPISEHNRLYWYRQTLGQGPEFLTYFQNEAQLEKSRLLSDRFSAERPKGSFSTLEIQRTEQGDSAMYLCASSLPGRNQPQHFGDGTRLSIL.

This clone was counted between two and nine times. The gene calls are TRBV18 and TRBJ2-3; 9 nucleotides align to TRBD1. Germline CDR1 is KGHSH and CDR2 is LQKENI. This CDR3 has 18 amino acids. The V segment lost 4 bases and the J segment 4 bases; nucleotides outside the gene matches: 15. The CDR3 nucleotides read TGTGCCAGCTCACGACTGACTCGGACAGGGGCAGGGGCAGATACGCAGTATTTT. Amino acids: CASSRLTRTGAGADTQYF.

The rearrangement links TRBV7-9 to TRBJ1-6; 8 bases match TRBD1. Germline lookup yields CDR1 SEHNR and CDR2 FQNEAQ (reference sequence). The CDR3 is 16 amino acids. The ends lost 9 bases at V and 5 bases at J; junction bases unmatched: 12. CDR3 residues: CASSPPGGPDNSPLHF. The DNA of the CDR3 is TGTGCCAGTAGCCCTCCAGGGGGCCCTGATAATTCACCCCTCCACTTT.

On this clone itself: The junction and the germline gene differ at one end; a read error may be behind it. The chain recombines TRBV29-1 with TRBJ2-2; 7 bases match TRBD2. The CDR3 sequence is 15 residues long. CDR1 SQVTM and CDR2 ANQGSEA come from the germline V gene. The CDR3 nucleotides read TGCAGCGTTGAACTCCTGGGAGGGGTATCCGGGGAGCTGCTTTTT. Translating it yields CSVELLGGVSGELLF.

Many counts were recorded for this clone. The chain employs TRBV10-3 and TRBJ1-6, with D hard to call. The V end was cut by 10 bases, the J end by 4 bases, with 11 bases between. This CDR3 is 13 amino acids long. Germline V gene lookup returns CDR1 ENHRY and CDR2 SYGVKD. CDR3: CATRGVYNSPLHF. CDR3 in DNA: TGTGCCACTCGCGGGGTTTATAATTCACCCCTCCACTTT.

J is TRBJ2-5 and V is TRBV6-1, with TRBD2 identical over 12 bases. V lost 2 bases, J lost 4 bases, and 2 bases stayed unmatched. Germline V gene sequence: CDR1 MNHNS, CDR2 SASEGT. The CDR3 length is 15 residues. The CDR3 nucleotides read TGTGCCAGCAGTGAACTAGCGGGGGGGCCAGAGACCCAGTACTTC. Its protein product is CASSELAGGPETQYF.

The gene calls are TRBV19 and TRBJ2-2; no reliable D call. Germline V gene lookup returns CDR1 LNHDA and CDR2 SQIVND (reference sequence). With 7 bases removed from V and 1 base from J, the gap between germline ends came to 16 bases. The CDR3 runs 16 residues. This CDR3 is CASKVSGLGNTGELFF. CDR3 coding DNA: TGTGCCAGTAAGGTTTCGGGTTTAGGGAACACCGGGGAGCTGTTTTTT. Together with reference TRBV19 and TRBJ2-2, the CDR3 gives the full variable domain: DGGITQSPKYLFRKEGQNVTLSCEQNLNHDAMYWYRQDPGQGLRLIYYSQIVNDFQKGDIAEGYSVSREKKESFPLTVTSAQKNPTAFYLCASKVSGLGNTGELFFGEGSRLTVL.

This clone was seen a few times. The chain has TRBV14 and TRBJ2-3; D is undetermined. Trimming removed 3 bases at V and 2 bases at J, with 9 bases between. The CDR3 runs 14 residues. Germline CDR1 reads SGHDN; CDR2 reads FVKESK. The CDR3 nucleotides read TGTGCCAGCAGCCATAATCGCCACACAGATACGCAGTATTTT. Translated: CASSHNRHTDTQYF.

The sample holds a few counts of this clone. V is TRBV29-1 and J is TRBJ2-2, with D tentatively TRBD1 (6 bases). Between the trimmed V and J ends, which lost 4 bases and 2 bases, there was a span of 8 bases. This CDR3 comprises 13 residues. Per germline, CDR1 SQVTM and CDR2 ANQGSEA. DNA for the CDR3: TGCAGCGTTGGGACAGTTAACACCGGGGAGCTGTTTTTT. Its translation is CSVGTVNTGELFF.

The chain links TRBV7-6 to TRBJ2-5; the D is unclear. The CDR3 contains 13 residues. Looked up from germline, CDR1 is SGHVS and CDR2 is FNYEAQ. The germline V and J ends were trimmed by 1 base and 4 bases, with 7 bases remaining between them. The DNA for the CDR3 is TGTGCCAGCAGCTTAGTACTGGGAGAGACCCAGTACTTC. Translated: CASSLVLGETQYF.

The chain joins TRBV14 to TRBJ1-2; 8 nucleotides align to TRBD1. Per the germline V gene, CDR1 is SGHDN and CDR2 is FVKESK. This CDR3 has 15 amino acids. The junction had 7 bases not matched to a gene; V was cut back by 2 bases and J by 5 bases. CDR3 nucleotide sequence: TGTGCCAGCAGCCAAAGTGACAGGGGCTGGTATGGCTACACCTTC. Its translation: CASSQSDRGWYGYTF.

J is TRBJ2-3 and V is TRBV7-3; D is undetermined. The germline V and J ends were trimmed by 5 bases and 8 bases, with 14 bases remaining between them. CDR1 and CDR2 from the germline V gene are SGHTA and FQGTGA. There are 13 residues in the CDR3. The CDR3 protein is CASSPHAWGTQYF. The CDR3 region has the DNA TGTGCCAGCAGCCCGCACGCTTGGGGTACGCAGTATTTT. Supplemented by reference TRBV7-3 and TRBJ2-3, the full variable domain reads GAGVSQTPSNKVTEKGKYVELRCDPISGHTALYWYRQSLGQGPEFLIYFQGTGAADDSGLPNDRFFAVRPEGSVSTLKIQRTERGDSAVYLCASSPHAWGTQYFGPGTRLTVL.

The chain recombines TRBV30 with TRBJ1-5; unclear D gene. In germline, CDR1 is GTSNPN, CDR2 SVGIG (reference sequence). The CDR3 sequence is 15 residues long. The V and J ends lost 2 bases and 4 bases respectively, with 15 bases between them. The CDR3 reads CAWSSGLGANQPQHF. The DNA for the CDR3 is TGTGCCTGGAGTTCCGGACTTGGCGCGAATCAGCCCCAGCATTTT.

This clone was observed at least ten times. The chain combines TRBV5-1 with TRBJ2-1, with D perhaps matching TRBD2 (5 bases). The CDR3 consists of 13 residues. The germline CDR1 and CDR2 sequences are SGHRS and YFSETQ. Trimming took off 1 base at V and 8 bases at J, with 10 bases between the two ends. DNA of the CDR3: TGCGCCAGCAGCTTGTGGGGAGCCGATGAGCAGTTCTTC. Amino acids: CASSLWGADEQFF.

The gene calls are TRBV7-9 and TRBJ2-2; D uncertain. Trimming stripped 9 bases from V and 0 bases from J, with 5 bases between. Germline CDR1 and CDR2: SEHNR and FQNEAQ (reference sequence). The CDR3 length is 12 residues. The CDR3 DNA follows: TGTGCCAGTCCTACGAACACCGGGGAGCTGTTTTTT. Amino acids: CASPTNTGELFF.

This clone was seen only once. The rearrangement links TRBV6-4 to TRBJ2-1, with 8 bases aligning to TRBD2. V gave up 0 bases and J gave up 7 bases; unmatched junction bases: 8. CDR3 length: 16 residues. Looked up from germline, CDR1 is MRHNA and CDR2 is SNTAGT. CDR3 nucleotide sequence: TGTGCCAGCAGTGACTCGTGGTCGGGGGGGCGAAATGAGCAGTTCTTC. This gives the protein CASSDSWSGGRNEQFF.

On this clone: This sample also contains other DNA sequences that code for the same CDR3. The DNA of the CDR3 is TGTGCCAGCAGTTATTACAATGAGCAGTTCTTC. This encodes CASSYYNEQFF. V and J are TRBV27 and TRBJ2-1; D unresolved. Germline V gene lookup returns CDR1 MNHEY and CDR2 SMNVEV (reference sequence). V gave up 4 bases and J gave up 4 bases, with 2 bases separating them. This CDR3 comprises 11 residues.

The rearrangement links TRBV11-3 to TRBJ2-1, with 9 bases fitting TRBD1. Germline loops: CDR1 SGHNT, CDR2 YENEEA. V dropped 5 bases and J dropped 2; count of bases not matched to a gene: 4. The CDR3 is made up of 15 amino acids. CDR3 nucleotide sequence: TGTGCCAGCAGCCTGACAGGGGGTGCCTACAATGAGCAGTTCTTC. Its protein is CASSLTGGAYNEQFF. The whole variable domain, remainder taken from reference TRBV11-3 and TRBJ2-1, is EAGVVQSPRYKIIEKKQPVAFWCNPISGHNTLYWYLQNLGQGPELLIRYENEEAVDDSQLPKDRFSAERLKGVDSTLKIQPAELGDSAVYLCASSLTGGAYNEQFFGPGTRLTVL.

A word on this clone: Other DNA sequences in the sample encode the same CDR3. The CDR3 bases are TGTGCCAGCAGCTTGGGGGATCAGCCCCAGCATTTT. This translates into CASSLGDQPQHF. The chain combines TRBV7-9 with TRBJ1-5; tentative D call: TRBD1 (5 bases). The V and J ends lost 3 bases and 5 bases respectively, with 5 bases between them. This CDR3 has 12 amino acids. Germline V CDR1 and CDR2: SEHNR, FQNEAQ (reference sequence). The variable domain in full, with the rest retrieved from reference TRBV7-9 and TRBJ1-5, is DTGVSQNPRHKITKRGQNVTFRCDPISEHNRLYWYRQTLGQGPEFLTYFQNEAQLEKSRLLSDRFSAERPKGSFSTLEIQRTEQGDSAMYLCASSLGDQPQHFGDGTRLSIL.

The rearrangement links TRBV6-5 to TRBJ2-5; the D gene could be TRBD1 or TRBD2 (5 bases each). The CDR3 has 12 amino acids. The V gene's germline CDR1 is MNHEY and CDR2 SVGAGI. With 8 bases removed from V and 2 bases from J, the gap between germline ends came to 9 bases. In DNA form, the CDR3 reads TGTGCCAGCTGGGGGAATCAAGAGACCCAGTACTTC. As protein: CASWGNQETQYF.

This chain joins TRBV7-8 and TRBJ2-3, with D tentatively TRBD1 (6 bases). Germline V lookup: CDR1 SGHVS, CDR2 FQNEAQ. Trimming shortened V by 8 bases and J by 2 bases, and 20 bases separated the two germline ends. This CDR3 has 16 amino acids. The CDR3 loop is CASVVDRGGATDTQYF. The CDR3 DNA follows: TGTGCCAGCGTTGTGGACCGAGGGGGAGCCACAGATACGCAGTATTTT.